This note documents a single T cell receptor (beta chain) sequence. In the original processing: Using reference gene primer amplification, nucleated cell counts were estimated. Assay: immunoSEQ multiplex PCR; the TCRdb copy retains only in-frame clones and omits some. V, J and clone size are those of that table, while D and trimming were read from the DNA. The sample holds 140,000 or so clones, about four fifths seen once. Trimming shortened V by 4 bases and J by 3 bases, and 10 bases separated the two germline ends. The germline gives CDR1 KGHSH, CDR2 LQKENI. The CDR3 has 13 residues. During active infection, Seattle patients enrolled and were then monitored through disease. The data were obtained in a study of blood T cell repertoires in COVID-19. Study in general: Italy, Spain and the United States were the sources of the convalescent and acute COVID-19 samples. Sample material is recorded as cDNA or gDNA derived from T cells, B-cell-depleted T cells, or PBMCs.

The sequencing sample was made of peripheral blood. The chain is built from TRBV18 and TRBJ2-7; D may be TRBD1 (6 bases). The TCR was taken from a woman in her 70s with COVID-19, enrolled during active disease. CDR3 protein: CASSQKQGYEQYF. CDR3 bases: TGTGCCAGCTCACAAAAACAGGGCTACGAGCAGTACTTC.